What follows describes a single TCR beta chain. The target antigen is unknown. Libraries were prepared by immunoSEQ multiplex PCR; TCRdb keeps only in-frame clonotypes and omits some of them. Among around 180,000 clones listed, less than 95% were seen once. The sample comes from a study of T cell responses to AZD1222 COVID-19 vaccine. Whole-study findings and limits: Clonal diversity was possibly underestimated, and the donors were mostly white British, with more females. Epitopes outside B.1.351 and B.1.1.7 mutated regions reportedly drew nearly half of spike TCRs. Along spike, vaccine-associated CD4 TCRs were found throughout, with dominance at 160-218 and 743-854. Among those given AZD1222, only five to seven were seropositive at baseline.

The clonotype was recovered from an adult in good health. The specimen comprised peripheral blood, sampled on day 0 of AZD1222 vaccination.

The CDR3 spells CASSSTGNQPQHF. CDR3 sequence (DNA): TGTGCCAGCAGTTCGACAGGCAATCAGCCCCAGCATTTT. V is TRBV12-3 or TRBV12-4 and J is TRBJ1-5; possible D gene TRBD1, 5 bases. V shed 4 bases and J shed 2 bases, with 6 bases lying between them. The CDR3 has 13 residues.